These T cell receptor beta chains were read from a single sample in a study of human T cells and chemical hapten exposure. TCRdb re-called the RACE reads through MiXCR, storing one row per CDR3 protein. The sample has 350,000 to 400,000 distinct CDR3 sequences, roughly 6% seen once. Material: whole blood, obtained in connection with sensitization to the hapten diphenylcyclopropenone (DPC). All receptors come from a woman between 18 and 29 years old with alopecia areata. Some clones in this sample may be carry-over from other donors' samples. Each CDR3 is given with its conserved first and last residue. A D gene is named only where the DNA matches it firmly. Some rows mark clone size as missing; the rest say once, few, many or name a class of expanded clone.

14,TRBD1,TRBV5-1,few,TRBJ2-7,CASSSTGGVLEQYF,TGCGCCAGCAGCTCGACAGGGGGGGTCCTGGAGCAGTACTTC
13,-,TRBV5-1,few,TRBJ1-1,CASSLEGWTEAFF,TGCGCCAGCAGCTTGGAGGGTTGGACTGAAGCTTTCTTT
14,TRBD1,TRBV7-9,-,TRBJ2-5,CASSLGDRQETQYF,TGTGCCAGCAGCTTAGGGGACAGACAAGAGACCCAGTACTTC
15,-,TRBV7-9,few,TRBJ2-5,CASSSTGGPQETQYF,TGTGCCAGCAGCTCTACCGGGGGTCCGCAAGAGACCCAGTACTTC
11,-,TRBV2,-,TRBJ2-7,CASSPGASEYF,TGTGCCAGCAGTCCAGGGGCCTCGGAGTACTTC
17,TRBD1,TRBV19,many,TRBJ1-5,CATRRTGRVVSNQPQHF,TGTGCCACCCGGCGGACAGGGAGGGTGGTGAGCAATCAGCCCCAGCATTTT
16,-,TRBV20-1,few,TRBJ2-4,CSAQSVAIGAKNIQYF,TGCAGTGCCCAGTCCGTAGCGATTGGAGCCAAAAACATTCAGTACTTC
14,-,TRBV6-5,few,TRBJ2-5,CASSRGPGWETQYF,TGTGCCAGCAGTAGGGGACCGGGATGGGAGACCCAGTACTTC
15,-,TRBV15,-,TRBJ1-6,CATSRRQAINSPLHF,TGTGCCACCAGCAGAAGACAGGCGATAAATTCACCCCTCCACTTT
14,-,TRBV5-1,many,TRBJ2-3,CASGRTQLPDTQYF,TGCGCCAGCGGCCGGACCCAACTCCCAGATACGCAGTATTTT
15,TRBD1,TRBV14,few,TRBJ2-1,CASSQKGTGWQKQFF,TGTGCCAGCAGCCAAAAAGGGACAGGGTGGCAAAAGCAGTTCTTC
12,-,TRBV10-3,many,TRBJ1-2,CAVQGSGYGYTF,TGTGCCGTACAGGGTAGTGGCTATGGCTACACCTTC
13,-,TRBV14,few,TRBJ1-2,CASSRTVTYGYTF,TGTGCCAGCAGCCGGACAGTGACCTATGGCTACACCTTC
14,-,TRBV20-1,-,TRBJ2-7,CSARSTLVFGEQYF,TGCAGTGCTAGATCCACACTTGTTTTTGGCGAGCAGTACTTC
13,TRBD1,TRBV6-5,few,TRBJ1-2,CASSRDRAYGYTF,TGTGCCAGCAGTAGGGACAGAGCTTATGGCTACACCTTC
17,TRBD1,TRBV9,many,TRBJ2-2,CASSPFSGQGTTGELFF,TGTGCCAGCAGCCCCTTCTCGGGACAGGGGACCACCGGGGAGCTGTTTTTT
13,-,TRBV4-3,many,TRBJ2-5,CASSQVPQETQYF,TGCGCCAGCAGCCAAGTCCCCCAAGAGACCCAGTACTTC
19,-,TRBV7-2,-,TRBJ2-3,CASSLVLLLAATSTDTQYF,TGTGCCAGCAGCTTAGTATTACTGCTAGCTGCGACTAGCACAGATACGCAGTATTTT
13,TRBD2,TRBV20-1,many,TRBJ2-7,CSAAWTSQYEQYF,TGCAGTGCTGCATGGACTAGTCAGTACGAGCAGTACTTC
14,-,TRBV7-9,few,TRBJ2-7,CASSPGLGGLEQYF,TGTGCCAGCAGCCCAGGATTAGGGGGTCTAGAGCAGTACTTC
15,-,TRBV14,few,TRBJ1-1,CASSQLARLNTEAFF,TGTGCCAGCAGCCAACTGGCCAGACTGAACACTGAAGCTTTCTTT
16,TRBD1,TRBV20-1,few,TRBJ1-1,CSARDPSDRGRAEAFF,TGCAGTGCTAGAGACCCCTCGGACAGGGGGCGTGCTGAAGCTTTCTTT
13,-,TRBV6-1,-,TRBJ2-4,CASIQGGSDIQYF,TGTGCCAGCATTCAGGGGGGAAGCGACATTCAGTACTTC
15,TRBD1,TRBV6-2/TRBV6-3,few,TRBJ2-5,CASSSSQGVRETQYF,TGTGCCAGCAGTTCCAGCCAGGGGGTCCGCGAGACCCAGTACTTC
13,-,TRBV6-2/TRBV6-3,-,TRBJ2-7,CASSYVQSYEQYF,TGTGCCAGCAGTTATGTCCAGTCCTACGAGCAGTACTTC
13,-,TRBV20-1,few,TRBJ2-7,CSARPTATYEQYF,TGCAGTGCTAGACCGACAGCTACCTACGAGCAGTACTTC
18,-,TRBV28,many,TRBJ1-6,CASTPVGGIISYNSPLHF,TGTGCCAGCACTCCCGTCGGGGGTATTATTTCCTATAATTCACCCCTCCACTTT
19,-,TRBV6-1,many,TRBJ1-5,CASRPRTAQTTLSNQPQHF,TGTGCCAGCAGACCTAGGACAGCCCAAACAACCTTAAGCAATCAGCCCCAGCATTTT
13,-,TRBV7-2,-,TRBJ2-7,CASSLGTEVEQYF,TGTGCCAGCAGCCTCGGGACGGAGGTTGAGCAGTACTTC
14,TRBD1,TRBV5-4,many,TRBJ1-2,CASSPTGRSGGYTF,TGTGCCAGCAGCCCGACAGGGAGATCAGGTGGCTACACCTTC
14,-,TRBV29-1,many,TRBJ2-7,CSVMWQGRTYEQYF,TGCAGCGTCATGTGGCAGGGGAGGACCTACGAGCAGTACTTC
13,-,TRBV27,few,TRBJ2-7,CASATLVSYEQYF,TGTGCCAGCGCCACACTAGTTTCCTACGAGCAGTACTTC
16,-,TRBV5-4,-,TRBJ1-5,CASSLLRIGSNQPQHF,TGTGCCAGCAGCTTGTTACGTATCGGGAGCAATCAGCCCCAGCATTTT
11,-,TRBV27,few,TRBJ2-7,CASSSQEEQYF,TGTGCCAGCAGTAGCCAGGAGGAGCAGTACTTC
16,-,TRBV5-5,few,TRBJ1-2,CASSLEDWQGLAGYTF,TGTGCCAGCAGCTTGGAGGATTGGCAGGGGCTGGCAGGCTACACCTTC
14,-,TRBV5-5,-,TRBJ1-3,CASSPEYSGNTIYF,TGTGCCAGCAGCCCTGAGTACTCTGGAAACACCATATATTTT
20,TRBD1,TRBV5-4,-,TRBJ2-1,CASSHKTGTGSVSSYNEQFF,TGTGCCAGCAGCCATAAAACCGGGACAGGGTCCGTATCGTCCTACAATGAGCAGTTCTTC
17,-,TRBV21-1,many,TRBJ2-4,CASSGQSLSRGKNIQYF,TGTGCCAGCAGCGGACAAAGCCTCTCCCGAGGCAAAAACATTCAGTACTTC